This TCR beta chain was profiled in a study of response to subunit inactivated influenza vaccine. Study-wide points: The authors proposed limited new T cell recruitment per seasonal influenza vaccination.

TCRdb ran MiXCR on the RT-PCR reads and lists one entry per CDR3 protein. The data show about 240,000 distinct CDR3 sequences, 12% seen once. This clonotype was seen ten or more times. Its antigen remains unidentified. The ends lost 5 bases at V and 5 bases at J; junction bases unmatched: 16. The germline V gene encodes CDR1 DFQATT and CDR2 SNEGSKA (reference sequence). The CDR3 loop spans 16 amino acids. J is TRBJ2-3 and V is TRBV20-1; 7 bases are shared with TRBD1. This sample comprised non-naive T cells sorted from PBMCs, obtained less than 15 days before vaccination. The source is a man in his fifties who received an inactivated influenza vaccine. The CDR3 DNA reads as TGCAGTGCTCAACCTTGGCAGTCATACAGGGGAGATACGCAGTATTTT. This encodes CSAQPWQSYRGDTQYF.